These 13 T cell receptor beta chains originate from one sample sequenced in a study of identical twins. TCRdb recomputed calls from the 5' RACE reads with MiXCR, one row per CDR3 protein. This sample carries hundreds of thousands of distinct CDR3 sequences, approximately 9% of them seen once, and the ten largest clones take approximately 0.96%. This same sample was also taken into another study, of yellow fever vaccine responses in identical twins.

The specimen sequenced was PBMCs. The receptor set was obtained from a woman aged 18-29 years in good health.

The chain joins TRBV7-8 to TRBJ2-5, with a tentative D call TRBD2 (6 bases). V lost 1 base to trimming and J lost 4 bases, with 13 bases between them. The CDR3 is 15 amino acids. CDR1 is SGHVS, CDR2 FQNEAQ, per germline. The DNA for the CDR3 is TGTGCCAGCAGCTTAGAACTAGCTGCCTTAGAGACCCAGTACTTC. It yields the protein CASSLELAALETQYF.

This clonotype showed up just a few times. The chain uses TRBV20-1 and TRBJ2-5; perhaps TRBD2 as D (5 bases). Trimming took 3 bases from V and 2 from J, leaving 13 bases between them. The germline V gene has CDR1 DFQATT and CDR2 SNEGSKA (reference sequence). This CDR3 contains 14 residues. The CDR3 region is CSASFGGSQETQYF. The CDR3 nucleotides read TGCAGTGCTAGTTTCGGCGGGTCTCAAGAGACCCAGTACTTC.

This rearrangement joins TRBV6-2 or TRBV6-3 to TRBJ2-1; TRBD2 matches at 10 bases. CDR3 length: 16 residues. The germline V gene encodes CDR1 MNHEY and CDR2 SVGEGT. The J segment lost 6 bases and the V segment lost 6 bases, leaving 11 bases of the junction unmatched. The CDR3: CASSNAASGRGNEQFF. The CDR3 DNA sequence: TGTGCCAGCAGCAACGCGGCTAGCGGGAGAGGCAATGAGCAGTTCTTC.

The rearrangement uses TRBV5-1 and TRBJ2-1; 11 nucleotides match TRBD2. From germline, CDR1 is SGHRS and CDR2 YFSETQ. Trimming removed 1 base from V and 6 bases from J; junction bases left unmatched: 3. This CDR3 is 15 amino acids long. CDR3 residues: CASSLTSGRFNEQFF. The DNA for the CDR3 is TGCGCCAGCAGCTTGACTAGCGGGAGATTCAATGAGCAGTTCTTC.

This clonotype was counted many times. The V call is TRBV25-1, the J call TRBJ2-7; 11 bases map to TRBD2. The CDR3 is 14 amino acids. Germline-derived CDR1 and CDR2 are MGHDK and SYGVNS. Trimming at V came to 6 bases and at J to 2 bases, leaving 3 bases not matched to a gene. The CDR3 DNA follows: TGTGCCAGCAGAGGGACTAGCGGAACCTACGAGCAGTACTTC. Translation: CASRGTSGTYEQYF.

In its sample, this clonotype was seen many times. The chain joins TRBV2 to TRBJ1-5; D unresolved. V lost 8 bases and J 3 bases, leaving 8 bases between the germline ends. CDR3 size: 12 residues. The germline V gene has CDR1 SNHLY and CDR2 FYNNEI. Here the CDR3 reads CASEAANQPQHF. CDR3 DNA: TGTGCCAGCGAAGCAGCCAATCAGCCCCAGCATTTT.

Here the CDR3 DNA reads TGTGCCAGCAGCCCTACCGGGACTAGCGGGAGATTGTTGGAGTTCTTC. The encoded protein is CASSPTGTSGRLLEFF. V usage is TRBV7-2 and J usage is TRBJ2-1; 14 bases line up with TRBD2. V trimming: 5 bases; J trimming: 14 bases; junction bases outside the gene matches: 14. Germline V gene sequence: CDR1 SGHTA, CDR2 FQGNSA. The CDR3 has 16 residues.

There are many counts of this clonotype. The chain combines TRBV5-1 with TRBJ2-1, with 8 positions matching TRBD1. This CDR3 comprises 14 residues. Losses at the gene ends were 6 bases for V and 5 bases for J; bases not matched to a gene: 7. Germline CDR1 and CDR2: SGHRS and YFSETQ. The CDR3 loop reads CASNPGQDNNEQFF. CDR3 coding DNA: TGCGCCAGCAACCCGGGACAGGACAACAATGAGCAGTTCTTC.

The sample holds many counts of this clonotype. The J gene is TRBJ2-7, the V gene TRBV29-1; D possibly corresponds to TRBD1 (5 bases). The CDR3 loop spans 14 amino acids. Trimming shortened V by 6 bases and J by 3 bases, and 18 bases separated the two germline ends. Germline-derived CDR1 and CDR2 are SQVTM and ANQGSEA. The chain's CDR3 is CSVRASPVNYEQYF. DNA of the CDR3: TGCAGCGTCAGGGCCTCACCCGTAAACTACGAGCAGTACTTC.

The J gene is TRBJ2-7, the V gene TRBV5-5; tentatively, D is TRBD2 (5 bases). Trimming took 0 bases from V and 4 from J, leaving 23 bases between them. The CDR3 runs to 18 residues. The germline V gene encodes CDR1 SGHKS and CDR2 YYEKEE (reference sequence). The CDR3 spells CASSLDVRVKAIFYEQYF. As DNA, the CDR3 is TGTGCCAGCAGCTTGGATGTGCGGGTGAAGGCTATCTTTTACGAGCAGTACTTC.

The chain recombines TRBV4-3 with TRBJ2-7; TRBD2 matches 8 bases. This CDR3 is 16 amino acids long. CDR1 and CDR2 from the germline V gene are LGHNA and YSLEER. The V gene end was trimmed by 3 bases and the J gene end by 0 bases; junction bases not matched to a gene: 7. The CDR3 sequence: CASSQGARGGSYEQYF. CDR3 coding DNA: TGCGCCAGCAGCCAGGGGGCCCGGGGGGGCTCCTACGAGCAGTACTTC.

This chain uses TRBV12-3 or TRBV12-4 with TRBJ2-2, with D possibly called TRBD1 or TRBD2 (7 bases each). The CDR3 length is 16 residues. V shed 7 bases and J shed 3 bases, with 18 bases lying between them. The CDR3 reads CASTWGRGRDTGELFF. The CDR3 nucleotides are TGTGCCAGCACCTGGGGGAGGGGGCGGGACACCGGGGAGCTGTTTTTT.

The rearrangement joins TRBV4-3 to TRBJ1-1; 8 nucleotides align to TRBD1. The CDR3 is 15 residues long. Trimming removed 6 bases from V and 5 bases from J; junction bases left unmatched: 11. Germline V lookup: CDR1 LGHNA, CDR2 YSLEER. CDR3 protein: CASRLDRGGFTEAFF. The CDR3 nucleotides read TGCGCCAGCAGACTCGACAGGGGAGGATTTACTGAAGCTTTCTTT.